This T cell receptor beta chain was sequenced in a study of blood T cell repertoires in COVID-19. Study information: Sites across the United States, Italy and Spain contributed samples from acute and convalescent COVID-19. From T cells, B-cell-depleted T cells, or PBMCs came the material, which was cDNA or gDNA.

Per the original methods: Reference gene primer amplification gave nucleated cell count estimates. Clones were sequenced by immunoSEQ multiplex PCR, and TCRdb holds only the in-frame ones, with some missing. The D gene and trimming were derived from the DNA, and the V and J assignments and clone size from that table. The data hold 200,000 to 250,000 clones, with 84% observed a single time. J was trimmed by 2 bases and V by 7 bases; bases with no gene match: 6. Germline assignment: CDR1 MNHNY and CDR2 SVGAGI (reference sequence). The CDR3 spans 15 residues. The sequence was collected from a woman under 40 who had recovered from COVID-19. The sequenced sample consisted of peripheral blood. The chain couples TRBV6-6 to TRBJ1-5; 9 nucleotides line up with TRBD1. CDR3: CASTSTGGGNQPQHF. The CDR3 DNA follows: TGTGCCAGCACCTCGACAGGGGGAGGCAATCAGCCCCAGCATTTT.